One sample yielded the 6 T cell receptor beta chains listed below, sequenced in a study of control samples from healthy donors and cancer patients. Sequencing was performed with immunoSEQ multiplex PCR; in TCRdb, only in-frame clones are kept and a portion is missing. The sample holds tens of thousands of clones; roughly 92% are singletons and the top ten take 4%. The material sequenced was blood. These TCRs come from a man in his thirties or forties in good health.

This clone was picked up one time. This chain links TRBV6-5 with TRBJ1-6, with D tentatively TRBD1 (6 bases). Trimming took off 5 bases at V and 7 bases at J, with 15 bases between the two ends. Germline V gene lookup returns CDR1 MNHEY and CDR2 SVGAGI. The CDR3 runs 15 residues. For the CDR3, the DNA is TGTGCCAGCAGTCCCCGGGAGGGGGAAAATTCACCCCTCCACTTT. Translated: CASSPREGENSPLHF.

This clone has more than one count but fewer than ten. The rearrangement links TRBV30 to TRBJ1-5; possible D gene TRBD1, 6 bases. CDR3 length: 13 amino acids. The V end lost 2 bases, the J end lost 12 bases, and 17 bases lay between the germline ends. Germline V gene sequence: CDR1 GTSNPN, CDR2 SVGIG (reference sequence). The CDR3 region is CAWSPQGTGYQHF. The CDR3 DNA follows: TGTGCCTGGAGTCCGCAGGGTACAGGGTACCAGCATTTT.

V and J are TRBV19 and TRBJ1-1, with a possible D match to TRBD1 (6 bases). The CDR3 runs to 13 residues. Germline V gene sequence: CDR1 LNHDA, CDR2 SQIVND (reference sequence). The V end lost 8 bases, the J end lost 4 bases, and 14 bases lay between the germline ends. The CDR3 is CASSWRGATEAFF. CDR3 DNA sequence: TGTGCCAGTTCCTGGAGGGGGGCCACTGAAGCTTTCTTT.

The sample holds one count of this clone. V and J are TRBV6-2 or TRBV6-3 and TRBJ1-1; the D is unclear. The CDR3 is 16 residues long. The germline CDR1 and CDR2 sequences are MNHEY and SVGEGT. Trimming took off 2 bases at V and 4 bases at J, with 17 bases between the two ends. CDR3 in DNA: TGTGCCAGCAGTTACGTTACCACCCGAGGTAGCACTGAAGCTTTCTTT. Encoded protein: CASSYVTTRGSTEAFF.

The chain has TRBV7-2 and TRBJ1-3; D call uncertain. The germline V gene encodes CDR1 SGHTA and CDR2 FQGNSA. This CDR3 is 16 amino acids long. The V and J ends lost 0 bases and 3 bases respectively, with 12 bases between them. CDR3 DNA: TGTGCCAGCAGCTTAGCGCGGGCGGGGAGTGGAAACACCATATATTTT. Translation gives CASSLARAGSGNTIYF. Together with reference TRBV7-2 and TRBJ1-3, the CDR3 gives the full variable domain: GAGVSQSPSNKVTEKGKDVELRCDPISGHTALYWYRQSLGQGLEFLIYFQGNSAPDKSGLPSDRFSAERTGGSVSTLTIQRTQQEDSAVYLCASSLARAGSGNTIYFGEGSWLTVV.

The chain is built from TRBV2 and TRBJ1-4, with a weak D call TRBD1 (6 bases). The germline V gene has CDR1 SNHLY and CDR2 FYNNEI. Trimming pared 6 bases from V and 8 bases from J, leaving 13 bases between. The CDR3 length is 13 residues. DNA for the CDR3: TGTGCCAGCAGCTCCGGGACACGAGAAAAACTGTTTTTT. Its translation is CASSSGTREKLFF.